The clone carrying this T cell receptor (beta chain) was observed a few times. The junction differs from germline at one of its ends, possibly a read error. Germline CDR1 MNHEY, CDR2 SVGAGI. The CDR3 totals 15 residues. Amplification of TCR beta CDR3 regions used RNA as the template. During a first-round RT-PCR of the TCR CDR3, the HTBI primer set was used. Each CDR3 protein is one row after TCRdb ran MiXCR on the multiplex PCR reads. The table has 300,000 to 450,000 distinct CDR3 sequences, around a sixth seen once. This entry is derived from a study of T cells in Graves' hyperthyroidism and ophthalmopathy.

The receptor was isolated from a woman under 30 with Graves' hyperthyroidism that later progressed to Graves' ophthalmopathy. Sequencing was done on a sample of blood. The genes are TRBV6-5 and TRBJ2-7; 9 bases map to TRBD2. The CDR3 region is CASSYVSGRGYEQCF. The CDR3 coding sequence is TGTGCCAGCAGTTACGTTAGCGGGAGAGGATACGAGCAGTGCTTC.